The clone carrying this TCR beta chain was detected a few times. This sample was taken from a study of blood T cells in healthy people across ages. Caucasian, healthy and from Russia, the donors were aged between 6 and 90. The total RNA that was extracted per sample amounted to at least 5 micrograms. Germline CDR1 and CDR2: LGHNA and YNFKEQ. The CDR3 has 13 amino acids. Trimming shortened V by 0 bases and J by 13 bases, and 13 bases separated the two germline ends. Combining a sample-barcoded 5' primer with a J-beta primer mix, a second PCR ran for roughly 7 to 11 cycles. TCRdb processed the 5' RACE reads anew with MiXCR; each CDR3 protein has one entry. The profile shows approximately 1,700,000 distinct CDR3 sequences, about 39% of them singletons.

The sample comprised blood. This rearrangement joins TRBV4-2 to TRBJ2-1, with D possibly matching TRBD2 (6 bases). The TCR originated in a human donor in good health. CDR3 DNA sequence: TGTGCCAGCAGCCAAGATATGGGGACTGGCCAGTTCTTC. Translated, it gives CASSQDMGTGQFF.